Many counts were recorded for the clone carrying this T cell receptor beta chain. What it binds is unknown. TCRdb re-derived calls from the 5' RACE reads in MiXCR, one entry per CDR3 protein. The table includes around 130,000 distinct CDR3 sequences, 6% to 8.5% detected once. This entry belongs to a study of CD8 T cells in ankylosing spondylitis. General observations from the study: Disease-linked clones displayed a CD8+ phenotype and appeared relatively rarely in peripheral blood.

The origin of this receptor is a male donor with ankylosing spondylitis or in good health (not recorded which). Sequenced material: blood, either unsorted or a sorted T cell fraction (not recorded which).

CDR3 sequence: CASSLAGASYNEQFF. The DNA for the CDR3 is TGTGCCAGCAGCTTAGCGGGAGCTAGTTACAATGAGCAGTTCTTC. The genes are TRBV11-2 and TRBJ2-1; D is possibly TRBD2 (6 bases). The CDR3 covers 15 residues. The ends were cut back, 1 base at V and 4 bases at J, with 11 bases in the middle. Germline values: CDR1 SGHAT, CDR2 FQNNGV.